This passage covers 31 T cell receptor beta chains from one sample sequenced in a study of T cell responses to AZD1222 COVID-19 vaccine. The data were produced by immunoSEQ multiplex PCR, yet TCRdb's version contains in-frame clones alone and is incomplete. The sample shows approximately 79,000 clones, approximately 88% of them seen only once. Source: peripheral blood, taken on day 0 of AZD1222 vaccination. Receptor source: an adult in good health.

J is TRBJ2-3 and V is TRBV7-9; TRBD1 is a possible D gene (7 bases). This CDR3 has 14 amino acids. The V gene's germline CDR1 is SEHNR and CDR2 FQNEAQ (reference sequence). V lost 5 bases, J lost 7 bases, and 16 bases lay in between. The CDR3 here is CASSPRGELNTQYF. CDR3 bases: TGTGCCAGCAGCCCCAGGGGGGAGTTAAATACGCAGTATTTT.

In DNA form, the CDR3 reads TGTGCCAGCAGCGCGCTAGCGGTTCAAGAGACCCAGTACTTC. It specifies CASSALAVQETQYF. The V and J genes are TRBV7-8 and TRBJ2-5, with TRBD2 matching 7 bases. Trimming cost V 5 bases and J 2 bases; bases outside gene matches: 5. Germline CDR1 reads SGHVS; CDR2 reads FQNEAQ. The CDR3 has 14 amino acids.

The chain carries TRBV3-1 (or the pseudogene TRBV3-2) and TRBJ1-1; 9 positions match TRBD1. CDR3 length equals 13 residues. With 4 bases clipped from V and 5 bases from J, the junction kept 2 bases outside the gene matches. The germline gives CDR1 LGHDT, CDR2 YNNKEL (reference sequence). The CDR3 DNA follows: TGTGCCAGCAGCCGACAGGGGGAAACTGAAGCTTTCTTT. This encodes CASSRQGETEAFF.

V and J are TRBV5-5 and TRBJ1-5; D uncertain. Trimming removed 3 bases from V and 7 bases from J, with 17 bases in between. CDR1 and CDR2 from the germline V gene are SGHKS and YYEKEE (reference sequence). CDR3 length: 15 amino acids. This chain's CDR3 is CASSSDGEGRQPQHF. CDR3 nucleotides: TGTGCCAGCAGCTCCGATGGGGAAGGGAGACAGCCCCAGCATTTT.

This rearrangement joins TRBV28 to TRBJ1-5, with D hard to call. V was clipped by 3 bases and J by 0 bases, with 12 bases between them. The CDR3 contains 16 residues. Per germline, CDR1 MDHEN and CDR2 SYDVKM. The CDR3 nucleotides read TGTGCCAGCAGTTTTTGGCGGGTTGGTAGCAATCAGCCCCAGCATTTT. It specifies CASSFWRVGSNQPQHF.

The rearrangement links TRBV3-1 (or the pseudogene TRBV3-2) to TRBJ2-3; possible D gene TRBD2, 5 bases. This CDR3 has 14 amino acids. Deletions cut 0 bases from V and 1 base from J, with 5 bases between. Germline V gives CDR1 LGHDT, CDR2 YNNKEL (reference sequence). CDR3 loop: CASSQERGTDTQYF. The DNA of the CDR3 is TGTGCCAGCAGCCAAGAGAGGGGCACAGATACGCAGTATTTT.

This sequence joins TRBV9 and TRBJ2-1; the D gene is possibly TRBD2 (6 bases). V was shortened by 1 base and J by 2 bases, with 10 bases between the two germline ends. Germline V lookup: CDR1 SGDLS, CDR2 YYNGEE. The CDR3 consists of 15 residues. The DNA of the CDR3 is TGTGCCAGCAGCGTACTAGCGTCACCCTACAATGAGCAGTTCTTC. Translated, it gives CASSVLASPYNEQFF.

The table lists this clone with a count of one. CDR3 in DNA: TGTGCCAGCAGTTGGGACCGACAGGGCGCTTTCTTT. This sequence encodes CASSWDRQGAFF. The V call is TRBV2, the J call TRBJ1-1; 7 bases align to TRBD1. Trimming took 5 bases from V and 11 from J; bases not matched to a gene: 8. This CDR3 contains 12 residues. Germline loops: CDR1 SNHLY, CDR2 FYNNEI.

The chain carries TRBV2 and TRBJ2-1; no clear D gene. Trimming left V 6 bases short and J 4 bases short, with 7 bases between. The CDR3 has 12 amino acids. CDR1 SNHLY and CDR2 FYNNEI come from the germline V gene. The CDR3 is CASRDGYNEQFF. The CDR3, as DNA: TGTGCCAGCAGGGACGGATACAATGAGCAGTTCTTC.

This clone appeared a few times. The J gene is TRBJ1-6, the V gene TRBV10-1; D gene uncertain. Trimming stripped 4 bases from V and 8 bases from J, with 9 bases between. CDR1 and CDR2 (germline): WNHNN, SYGVQD (reference sequence). This CDR3 comprises 13 residues. The CDR3 DNA is TGCGCCAGCAGTGGCACGAACGATTCACCCCTCCACTTT. As protein: CASSGTNDSPLHF.

This sequence joins TRBV27 and TRBJ1-2; weak D call: TRBD1 (6 bases). The CDR3 runs 14 residues. Germline assignment: CDR1 MNHEY and CDR2 SMNVEV (reference sequence). V was clipped by 5 bases and J by 8 bases, with 18 bases between them. The CDR3 DNA follows: TGTGCCAGCAGTCTCTCCACAGGGTACTCCGGCTACACCTTC. It is translated as CASSLSTGYSGYTF.

The CDR3 coding sequence is TGTGCCAGCAACCCTTACGACGGCGCTGAAGCTTTCTTT. This gives the protein CASNPYDGAEAFF. This chain links TRBV5-4 with TRBJ1-1, with no clear D. Trimming shortened V by 6 bases and J by 6 bases, and 15 bases separated the two germline ends. The length of the CDR3 is 13 residues. CDR1 is SGHNT, CDR2 YYREEE, per germline (reference sequence).

V is TRBV5-4 and J is TRBJ1-1, with a weak D call TRBD1 (5 bases). V lost 0 bases to trimming and J lost 1 base, with 7 bases between them. The CDR3 is 14 residues long. Germline assignment: CDR1 SGHNT and CDR2 YYREEE (reference sequence). The CDR3 DNA follows: TGTGCCAGCAGCTTGGTAGGGGCGAACACTGAAGCTTTCTTT. This codes for CASSLVGANTEAFF.

Only a few counts were recorded for this clone. The rearrangement uses TRBV3-1 (or the pseudogene TRBV3-2) and TRBJ1-2; D is unresolved. V lost 1 base and J lost 3, with 3 bases in between. The germline CDR1 and CDR2 sequences are LGHDT and YNNKEL (reference sequence). CDR3 length: 12 residues. As DNA, the CDR3 is TGTGCCAGCAGCCAAGTTCACTATGGCTACACCTTC. This gives the protein CASSQVHYGYTF.

CDR3 loop: CASSLGHSYEQYF. Written as DNA, the CDR3 is TGTGCCAGCAGCTTGGGGCACTCCTACGAGCAGTACTTC. The rearrangement links TRBV5-6 to TRBJ2-7; no definite D call. V lost 0 bases and J 0 bases, leaving 4 bases between the germline ends. Germline CDR1 is SGHDT and CDR2 is YYEEEE. CDR3 length equals 13 residues.

The chain links TRBV2 to TRBJ2-4, with D hard to call. This CDR3 spans 14 amino acids. The V gene lost 3 bases and the J gene lost 0 bases, with 6 bases spanning the gap. In germline, CDR1 is SNHLY, CDR2 FYNNEI. The CDR3 loop reads CASSEDLAKNIQYF. DNA of the CDR3: TGTGCCAGCAGTGAGGATTTAGCCAAAAACATTCAGTACTTC.

V is TRBV21-1 and J is TRBJ2-5; the table's D call TRBD2 went unverified against the DNA. TRBV21-1 is a known pseudogene. This CDR3 is 16 amino acids long. The CDR3 DNA sequence: TGTGCCAGCAGCTCCTCATATAATAGAGGAGCGGAGACCCAGTACTTC. Protein product: CASSSSYNRGAETQYF.

The chain has TRBV9 and TRBJ2-5, with no clear D. This CDR3 is 16 amino acids long. V was shortened by 0 bases and J by 0 bases, with 12 bases between the two germline ends. Germline V gene data show CDR1 as SGDLS and CDR2 as YYNGEE. CDR3 sequence (DNA): TGTGCCAGCAGCGTAGGGGTCGGACGGAACCAAGAGACCCAGTACTTC. Its protein is CASSVGVGRNQETQYF.

This clone was seen only a few times. J is TRBJ2-1 and V is TRBV3-1 (or the pseudogene TRBV3-2), with 8 bases fitting TRBD2. The CDR3 spans 15 residues. Germline V gene sequence: CDR1 LGHDT, CDR2 YNNKEL (reference sequence). Trimming took 4 bases from V and 0 from J; bases not matched to a gene: 2. CDR3 DNA: TGTGCCAGCAGCCCGAGCGGGGGCTCCTACAATGAGCAGTTCTTC. Its translation is CASSPSGGSYNEQFF.

The rearrangement links TRBV10-3 to TRBJ2-5; TRBD2 is a possible D gene (6 bases). In germline, CDR1 is ENHRY, CDR2 SYGVKD. This CDR3 region has 12 residues. V lost 6 bases, J lost 4 bases, and 9 bases lay in between. CDR3 DNA: TGTGCCATCAGCCCGGAGGGAGAGACCCAGTACTTC. Protein: CAISPEGETQYF.

This chain uses TRBV28 with TRBJ2-5; possibly TRBD1 for D (6 bases). The CDR3 covers 12 residues. Trimming removed 5 bases at V and 9 bases at J, with 13 bases between. Germline V gene lookup returns CDR1 MDHEN and CDR2 SYDVKM. CDR3 amino acids: CASSRTGRAQYF. The CDR3 DNA reads as TGTGCCAGCAGTCGTACAGGGAGAGCCCAGTACTTC.

The rearrangement joins TRBV19 to TRBJ2-5, with a weak D call TRBD1 (5 bases). Germline CDR1 LNHDA, CDR2 SQIVND (reference sequence). V lost 3 bases and J lost 5, with 13 bases in between. The CDR3 spans 14 residues. The CDR3: CASSIQGPWETQYF. The CDR3 nucleotides are TGTGCCAGTAGTATTCAGGGCCCCTGGGAGACCCAGTACTTC.

This chain joins TRBV5-1 and TRBJ1-2; D remains ambiguous. The V and J ends lost 0 bases and 7 bases respectively, with 13 bases between them. CDR1 and CDR2 (germline): SGHRS, YFSETQ. There are 14 residues in the CDR3. The CDR3 coding sequence is TGCGCCAGCAGCTTGGACGGATCGACGGTTGGCTACACCTTC. Translation gives CASSLDGSTVGYTF.

The chain uses TRBV2 and TRBJ2-1; D gene ambiguous. V lost 2 bases to trimming and J lost 7 bases, with 9 bases between them. The CDR3 totals 13 residues. Per the germline V gene, CDR1 is SNHLY and CDR2 is FYNNEI. The CDR3 region is CASSEFEVNEQFF. The CDR3 DNA sequence: TGTGCCAGCAGTGAATTTGAGGTAAATGAGCAGTTCTTC.

The V call is TRBV6-5, the J call TRBJ1-1; TRBD1 is a possible D gene (5 bases). Per the germline V gene, CDR1 is MNHEY and CDR2 is SVGAGI. The CDR3 totals 14 residues. V dropped 11 bases and J dropped 1 base, with 17 bases sitting between them. CDR3 nucleotides: TGTGCCGTCTCCCGGGACCGGAGGAACACTGAAGCTTTCTTT. Translated: CAVSRDRRNTEAFF.

The genes are TRBV6-5 and TRBJ2-3; TRBD2 might be the D (6 bases). The CDR3 extends over 14 amino acids. V dropped 6 bases and J dropped 3 bases, with 13 bases sitting between them. Per germline, CDR1 MNHEY and CDR2 SVGAGI. CDR3 protein: CASSRGMRTDTQYF. The CDR3, as DNA: TGTGCCAGCAGCCGGGGGATGAGGACAGATACGCAGTATTTT.

This clone showed up just once. The chain has TRBV19 and TRBJ1-2; perhaps TRBD1 as D (5 bases). CDR1 LNHDA and CDR2 SQIVND come from the germline V gene (reference sequence). Trimming pared 5 bases from V and 7 bases from J, leaving 23 bases between. This CDR3 comprises 16 residues. For the CDR3, the DNA is TGTGCCAGTAGTCTGGGGCGGGTCCCTGCATCCTCTGGCTACACCTTC. Translation: CASSLGRVPASSGYTF.

This chain's CDR3 is CASSLLGLAGLTYEQFF. The CDR3 nucleotides are TGTGCCAGCAGCTTGTTAGGTCTAGCGGGATTAACCTATGAGCAGTTCTTC. The rearrangement joins TRBV5-6 to TRBJ2-1, with 9 bases fitting TRBD2. Germline CDR1 and CDR2: SGHDT and YYEEEE. The CDR3 runs to 17 residues. After removal of 1 base from V and 8 bases from J, the junction contained 13 bases not matched to a gene.

This clone was counted a single time. The chain has TRBV7-2 and TRBJ1-3; possible D gene TRBD1, 6 bases. V lost 5 bases and J lost 1, with 6 bases in between. Germline assignment: CDR1 SGHTA and CDR2 FQGNSA. CDR3 length: 13 residues. CDR3 DNA: TGTGCCAGCAGCCAGGGGTCTGGAAACACCATATATTTT. The encoded protein is CASSQGSGNTIYF.

The rearrangement links TRBV19 to TRBJ2-2; the D is unclear. Looked up from germline, CDR1 is LNHDA and CDR2 is SQIVND (reference sequence). Trimming stripped 0 bases from V and 0 bases from J, with 8 bases between. The length of the CDR3 is 16 residues. CDR3 bases: TGTGCCAGTAGTATAGATCGGTATGCGAACACCGGGGAGCTGTTTTTT. This gives the protein CASSIDRYANTGELFF.

The chain is built from TRBV6-5 and TRBJ1-2; 9 bases map to TRBD1. The ends lost 5 bases at V and 8 bases at J; junction bases unmatched: 6. Germline-derived CDR1 and CDR2 are MNHEY and SVGAGI. CDR3 length equals 13 residues. CDR3 bases: TGTGCCAGCAGTAACAGGGGGCAAGGGGGCTACACCTTC. Translation: CASSNRGQGGYTF.